The 30 T cell receptor beta chains given below trace back to one sample, sequenced in a study of blood T cell repertoires in COVID-19. The method was immunoSEQ multiplex PCR; TCRdb's version includes in-frame clones alone and lacks a portion of them. Among about 52,000 clones listed, roughly 85% were seen once. The sequenced sample consisted of peripheral blood. These receptors originate from a human donor in a cohort sampled during active COVID-19.

This clone was observed a few times. The J gene is TRBJ1-2, the V gene TRBV19, with no clear D. The germline gives CDR1 LNHDA, CDR2 SQIVND (reference sequence). Trimming shortened V by 5 bases and J by 5 bases, and 12 bases separated the two germline ends. This CDR3 has 13 amino acids. The CDR3 DNA is TGTGCCAGTAGTCCAAGGACTCGGTATGGCTACACCTTC. Translating it yields CASSPRTRYGYTF.

CDR3 residues: CASSTTGGVGTGVYEQYF. CDR3 sequence (DNA): TGTGCCAGCAGCACCACCGGCGGGGTGGGGACAGGGGTCTACGAGCAGTACTTC. V gene TRBV21-1 combines with J gene TRBJ2-7; the DNA was not used to check the table's D call, TRBD1. TRBV21-1 is deemed a pseudogene. The CDR3 has 18 residues.

This clone was detected only a few times. The chain is built from TRBV29-1 and TRBJ2-3; 15 bases agree with TRBD2. The V and J ends lost 1 base and 4 bases, in that order; junction bases with no gene match: 6. Per germline, CDR1 SQVTM and CDR2 ANQGSEA. The CDR3 runs to 17 residues. The CDR3 here is CSVEGTSGGAEADTQYF. CDR3 DNA sequence: TGCAGCGTTGAAGGGACTAGCGGGGGGGCAGAGGCAGATACGCAGTATTTT.

The count of this clone is one. The chain combines TRBV7-2 with TRBJ2-2; D is unresolved. Trimming left V 0 bases short and J 8 bases short, with 10 bases between. This CDR3 has 14 amino acids. Germline CDR1 SGHTA, CDR2 FQGNSA. The CDR3 DNA reads TGTGCCAGCAGCTTAGCGCCCTCTACGGGGGAGCTGTTTTTT. Amino acids: CASSLAPSTGELFF.

The chain combines TRBV2 with TRBJ2-5; 7 bases line up with TRBD2. V lost 8 bases and J lost 5; bases outside the gene matches: 8. The V gene's germline CDR1 is SNHLY and CDR2 FYNNEI. This CDR3 spans 13 amino acids. The CDR3 loop reads CASGDYPSETQYF. The DNA for the CDR3 is TGTGCCAGCGGGGACTATCCCTCGGAGACCCAGTACTTC.

V and J are TRBV29-1 and TRBJ2-2; 10 bases fit TRBD1. The CDR3 covers 15 residues. V was clipped by 0 bases and J by 4 bases; unmatched bases: 2. CDR1 is SQVTM and CDR2 is ANQGSEA in the germline V gene. CDR3 DNA sequence: TGCAGCGTTGAAGAGGGACAGGGGACCACCGGGGAGCTGTTTTTT. Residues: CSVEEGQGTTGELFF.

The chain has TRBV5-6 and TRBJ1-3; possible D gene TRBD1, 5 bases. The ends were cut back, 4 bases at V and 4 bases at J, with 9 bases in the middle. The CDR3 sequence is 13 residues long. Germline loops: CDR1 SGHDT, CDR2 YYEEEE. For the CDR3, the DNA is TGTGCCAGCAGCCTAACAGGAGGAAACACCATATATTTT. This translates into CASSLTGGNTIYF.

This chain uses TRBV28 with TRBJ1-4, with a tentative D call TRBD1 (5 bases). Trimming removed 8 bases from V and 2 bases from J, with 9 bases in between. CDR3 length equals 13 residues. In germline, CDR1 is MDHEN, CDR2 SYDVKM. CDR3 bases: TGTGCCAGCCACAGGTCGACTAATGAAAAACTGTTTTTT. Amino acid sequence: CASHRSTNEKLFF.

V gene TRBV7-2 combines with J gene TRBJ1-2; D may be TRBD1 (5 bases). Germline CDR1 and CDR2: SGHTA and FQGNSA. The CDR3 covers 15 residues. V dropped 5 bases and J dropped 2 bases, with 15 bases sitting between them. CDR3 sequence (DNA): TGTGCCAGCAGCCCGGGGGTTTCAGTCAACTATGGCTACACCTTC. Translating gives CASSPGVSVNYGYTF.

The chain is built from TRBV30 and TRBJ2-7; tentative D call: TRBD1 (6 bases). The CDR3 has 14 amino acids. Germline V gene lookup returns CDR1 GTSNPN and CDR2 SVGIG (reference sequence). V was trimmed by 0 bases and J by 6 bases, leaving 15 bases between them. CDR3 nucleotide sequence: TGTGCCTGGAGTGTCGACAGGACCAGCGGCGAGCAGTACTTC. The encoded protein is CAWSVDRTSGEQYF.

The chain combines TRBV5-6 with TRBJ1-5, with D uncertain. The CDR3 extends over 14 amino acids. Germline CDR1 is SGHDT and CDR2 is YYEEEE. V shed 0 bases and J shed 3 bases, with 7 bases lying between them. CDR3 DNA sequence: TGTGCCAGCAGCTTGGCTCAACTCAATCAGCCCCAGCATTTT. This gives the protein CASSLAQLNQPQHF.

The gene calls are TRBV29-1 and TRBJ1-3, with 8 bases lining up with TRBD1. The CDR3 extends over 12 amino acids. CDR1 SQVTM and CDR2 ANQGSEA come from the germline V gene. J was trimmed by 3 bases and V by 7 bases; bases with no gene match: 2. CDR3 sequence reads: CSGQGNGNTIYF. CDR3 nucleotide sequence: TGCAGCGGACAGGGGAATGGAAACACCATATATTTT.

The V and J genes are TRBV5-1 and TRBJ1-1; 8 bases are shared with TRBD1. Germline V gene sequence: CDR1 SGHRS, CDR2 YFSETQ. The V segment lost 3 bases and the J segment 0 bases; nucleotides outside the gene matches: 7. The CDR3 runs to 16 residues. The CDR3 reads CASSSTGDLMNTEAFF. Written as DNA, the CDR3 is TGCGCCAGCAGCTCGACAGGGGACCTCATGAACACTGAAGCTTTCTTT.

The chain uses TRBV7-2 and TRBJ2-1, with TRBD1 as a possible D gene (5 bases). CDR3 length: 13 amino acids. Germline assignment: CDR1 SGHTA and CDR2 FQGNSA. V was cut by 3 bases and J by 5 bases, with 8 bases left in between. This CDR3 is CASSFDRNNEQFF. The DNA of the CDR3 is TGTGCCAGCAGCTTCGACAGAAACAATGAGCAGTTCTTC.

The chain uses TRBV11-3 and TRBJ2-1, with 13 bases identical to TRBD2. The CDR3 has 17 residues. V was pared by 0 bases and J by 8 bases, with 7 bases of the junction left unmatched. Germline lookup yields CDR1 SGHNT and CDR2 YENEEA. CDR3 in DNA: TGTGCCAGCAGCTTAGAGACGGGACTAGCGGGAAGCGATGAGCAGTTCTTC. Translation: CASSLETGLAGSDEQFF.

The V call is TRBV18, the J call TRBJ2-3; no definite D call. Deletions cut 4 bases from V and 0 bases from J, with 14 bases between. CDR3 size: 16 residues. Germline V gives CDR1 KGHSH, CDR2 LQKENI. The CDR3 here is CASSLTIAPSTDTQYF. The CDR3 DNA is TGTGCCAGCTCACTCACGATAGCACCTAGCACAGATACGCAGTATTTT.

This clone has a single count. V and J are TRBV5-1 and TRBJ1-1; 8 bases are a match to TRBD1. Germline assignment: CDR1 SGHRS and CDR2 YFSETQ. This CDR3 region has 16 residues. The junction had 5 bases not matched to a gene; V was cut back by 0 bases and J by 1 base. This CDR3 reads CASSLVTGVRNTEAFF. DNA for the CDR3: TGCGCCAGCAGCTTGGTGACAGGGGTTCGGAACACTGAAGCTTTCTTT.

The V call is TRBV30, the J call TRBJ2-7, with TRBD2 as a possible D gene (5 bases). The V end was cut by 0 bases, the J end by 5 bases, with 20 bases between. Germline V lookup: CDR1 GTSNPN, CDR2 SVGIG (reference sequence). CDR3 length equals 16 residues. The CDR3 DNA is TGTGCCTGGAGTGTAATGTATGAGGGCTCCCGGGACGAGCAGTACTTC. This translates into CAWSVMYEGSRDEQYF. The full variable domain, rest sourced from reference TRBV30 and TRBJ2-7, is SQTIHQWPATLVQPVGSPLSLECTVEGTSNPNLYWYRQAAGRGLQLLFYSVGIGQISSEVPQNLSASRPQDRQFILSSKKLLLSDSGFYLCAWSVMYEGSRDEQYFGPGTRLTVT.

The rearrangement uses TRBV28 and TRBJ1-5, with no clear D. Per the germline V gene, CDR1 is MDHEN and CDR2 is SYDVKM. Trimming left V 5 bases short and J 7 bases short, with 12 bases between. This CDR3 comprises 13 residues. The CDR3 loop is CASSRHPAQPQHF. CDR3 DNA sequence: TGTGCCAGCAGTCGACACCCGGCCCAGCCCCAGCATTTT.

The V gene is TRBV19, the J gene TRBJ1-1; 7 nucleotides match TRBD1. Germline-derived CDR1 and CDR2 are LNHDA and SQIVND (reference sequence). The CDR3 is made up of 14 amino acids. V lost 10 bases to trimming and J lost 0 bases; unmatched junction nucleotides: 8. The CDR3, as DNA: TGTGCCACCGTAGGGGGACAGATGAACACTGAAGCTTTCTTT. Translating gives CATVGGQMNTEAFF.

This chain joins TRBV6-5 and TRBJ2-1; D not certain. Trimming pared 7 bases from V and 4 bases from J, leaving 11 bases between. The CDR3 is made up of 13 amino acids. Germline assignment: CDR1 MNHEY and CDR2 SVGAGI. CDR3 protein: CASTSERYNEQFF. Written as DNA, the CDR3 is TGTGCCAGCACTTCCGAGAGGTACAATGAGCAGTTCTTC.

The rearrangement links TRBV9 to TRBJ2-7; TRBD2 agrees at 10 bases. CDR1 and CDR2 from the germline V gene are SGDLS and YYNGEE. CDR3 size: 15 residues. The V gene end was trimmed by 4 bases and the J gene end by 2 bases; junction bases not matched to a gene: 6. The CDR3 DNA reads as TGTGCCAGCAGCCCCGGGACTAGCGTCCCCTACGAGCAGTACTTC. It translates to CASSPGTSVPYEQYF. Variable domain in full (rest from reference TRBV9 and TRBJ2-7): DSGVTQTPKHLITATGQRVTLRCSPRSGDLSVYWYQQSLDQGLQFLIQYYNGEERAKGNILERFSAQQFPDLHSELNLSSLELGDSALYFCASSPGTSVPYEQYFGPGTRLTVT.

The chain is built from TRBV2 and TRBJ2-5; TRBD2 matches at 10 bases. Per germline, CDR1 SNHLY and CDR2 FYNNEI. J lost 3 bases, V lost 2 bases, and 3 bases had no gene match. The length of the CDR3 is 15 residues. The CDR3 reads CASSEQLAGKETQYF. The CDR3 DNA reads as TGTGCCAGCAGTGAACAACTAGCGGGGAAAGAGACCCAGTACTTC. Full variable domain (outside the CDR3, taken from reference TRBV2 and TRBJ2-5): EPEVTQTPSHQVTQMGQEVILRCVPISNHLYFYWYRQILGQKVEFLVSFYNNEISEKSEIFDDQFSVERPDGSNFTLKIRSTKLEDSAMYFCASSEQLAGKETQYFGPGTRLLVL.

The chain couples TRBV10-3 to TRBJ1-5; tentative D call: TRBD1 (6 bases). Between the trimmed V and J ends, which lost 6 bases and 2 bases, there was a span of 14 bases. Germline V gene data show CDR1 as ENHRY and CDR2 as SYGVKD. CDR3 length equals 15 residues. CDR3 loop: CAISESRGGNQPQHF. CDR3 DNA sequence: TGTGCCATCAGCGAAAGCAGGGGAGGCAATCAGCCCCAGCATTTT.

The chain combines TRBV27 with TRBJ2-1; 14 nucleotides line up with TRBD2. The CDR3 totals 16 residues. Germline V CDR1 and CDR2: MNHEY, SMNVEV (reference sequence). Trimming at V came to 5 bases and at J to 7 bases, leaving 7 bases not matched to a gene. CDR3 coding DNA: TGTGCCAGCAGTCGAAACGGACTAGCGGGGGGAAATGAGCAGTTCTTC. Translated, it gives CASSRNGLAGGNEQFF.

This rearrangement joins TRBV30 to TRBJ2-3; 7 positions match TRBD2. This CDR3 is 12 amino acids long. The V segment lost 4 bases and the J segment 3 bases; nucleotides outside the gene matches: 1. Germline CDR1 is GTSNPN and CDR2 is SVGIG (reference sequence). CDR3 sequence reads: CAWTGGTDTQYF. The CDR3 coding sequence is TGTGCCTGGACGGGGGGTACAGATACGCAGTATTTT.

This clone was recorded only once. The rearrangement links TRBV27 to TRBJ1-5; TRBD1 aligns across 8 bases. Trimming cost V 5 bases and J 0 bases; bases outside gene matches: 6. Looked up from germline, CDR1 is MNHEY and CDR2 is SMNVEV (reference sequence). CDR3 length equals 16 residues. Here the CDR3 reads CASSPRGTGSNQPQHF. The CDR3 nucleotides read TGTGCCAGCAGTCCCCGAGGGACAGGTAGCAATCAGCCCCAGCATTTT.

V usage is TRBV2 and J usage is TRBJ2-1; 7 bases are a match to TRBD2. This CDR3 region has 15 residues. V shed 3 bases and J 1 base; nucleotides not matched to a gene: 3. CDR1 and CDR2 from the germline V gene are SNHLY and FYNNEI. The CDR3 coding sequence is TGTGCCAGCAGTGAGGAGCGGGGATCCTACAATGAGCAGTTCTTC. Amino acids: CASSEERGSYNEQFF.

The genes are TRBV5-5 and TRBJ2-6; 8 bases map to TRBD2. Germline V gene data show CDR1 as SGHKS and CDR2 as YYEKEE (reference sequence). This CDR3 comprises 18 residues. After removal of 2 bases from V and 0 bases from J, the junction contained 7 bases not matched to a gene. The CDR3 bases are TGTGCCAGCAGCTTCGGGAGGGTTTCTCTCTCTGGGGCCAACGTCCTGACTTTC. This translates into CASSFGRVSLSGANVLTF.

The chain carries TRBV18 and TRBJ2-5, with 7 bases fitting TRBD1. CDR3 length: 13 residues. J gave up 4 bases and V 3 bases, and 2 bases lay outside the gene matches. The germline V gene encodes CDR1 KGHSH and CDR2 LQKENI. CDR3 region: CASSPRQGETQYF. In nucleotides, the CDR3 is TGTGCCAGCTCACCTCGACAGGGAGAGACCCAGTACTTC. The whole variable domain, filled in from reference TRBV18 and TRBJ2-5, reads NAGVMQNPRHLVRRRGQEARLRCSPMKGHSHVYWYRQLPEEGLKFMVYLQKENIIDESGMPKERFSAEFPKEGPSILRIQQVVRGDSAAYFCASSPRQGETQYFGPGTRLLVL.